The rows below give T cell receptor beta chains drawn from one sample of a study of T cell repertoires in cytomegalovirus infection. A single record per CDR3 protein comes from TCRdb applying MiXCR to the reads. The sample gives approximately 140,000 distinct CDR3 sequences, almost 9% of which show up once; about 9.4% is in the top ten. The specimen was PBMCs. These TCRs come from a human donor in good health (CMV status not recorded). Some clones in this sample may be carry-over from other donors' samples. CDR3s include the opening cysteine and the closing phenylalanine or tryptophan. D genes are given only for firm matches. Expanded clones are given a class, and other clones once, few, many or no size at all.

>TRBD2|TRBJ2-7|TRBV7-2|many
CASSLATGGFGEQYF
TGTGCCAGCAGCTTAGCAACCGGGGGGTTCGGGGAGCAGTACTTC
>-|TRBJ2-1|TRBV5-8|-
CASSLGQGPYNEQFF
TGTGCCAGCAGCTTGGGGCAGGGCCCCTACAATGAGCAGTTCTTC
>TRBD1|TRBJ1-2|TRBV14|-
CASSLWTGMGYGYTF
TGTGCCAGCAGCCTGTGGACAGGGATGGGCTATGGCTACACCTTC
>-|TRBJ2-1|TRBV7-2|many
CASSSRGRNEQFF
TGTGCCAGCAGCTCGCGGGGACGGAATGAGCAGTTCTTC
>TRBD2|TRBJ2-1|TRBV7-2|many
CASSLGPGGLPENEQFF
TGTGCCAGCAGCTTAGGCCCGGGAGGACTTCCGGAGAATGAGCAGTTCTTC
>-|TRBJ1-2|TRBV4-1|many
CASSQGGQMNYGYTF
TGCGCCAGCAGCCAAGGAGGCCAGATGAACTATGGCTACACCTTC
>-|TRBJ1-1|TRBV25-1|-
CASSENLMNTEAFF
TGTGCCAGCAGTGAAAACTTGATGAACACTGAAGCTTTCTTT
>TRBD2|TRBJ2-2|TRBV10-3|few
CAISLAGLQTGELFF
TGTGCCATCAGTTTAGCGGGGCTACAAACCGGGGAGCTGTTTTTT
>-|TRBJ1-1|TRBV20-1|many
CSAREGTSNTEAFF
TGCAGTGCTAGAGAAGGGACATCGAACACTGAAGCTTTCTTT
>-|TRBJ2-3|TRBV12-3/TRBV12-4|-
CASSFQLTNTDKQYF
TGTGCCAGCAGTTTCCAACTAACCAACACAGATAAGCAGTATTTT
>-|TRBJ1-3|TRBV7-2|many
CASSRLPSSGNTIYF
TGTGCCAGCAGCCGATTACCGTCCTCTGGAAACACCATATATTTT
>-|TRBJ2-7|TRBV20-1|many
CSAHPRVGPGYEQYF
TGCAGTGCCCACCCACGGGTAGGACCGGGCTACGAGCAGTACTTC
>TRBD1|TRBJ1-6|TRBV28|many
CASSLRTTGGASNSPLHF
TGTGCCAGCAGTTTACGGACCACAGGGGGCGCGAGCAATTCACCCCTCCACTTT
>-|TRBJ2-3|TRBV12-3/TRBV12-4|many
CASSFHTDTQYF
TGTGCCAGCAGTTTCCACACAGATACGCAGTATTTT
>-|TRBJ1-3|TRBV14|few
CASSHRDSFSGNTIYF
TGTGCCAGCAGCCACCGAGACAGCTTCTCTGGAAACACCATATATTTT
>-|TRBJ1-2|TRBV12-3/TRBV12-4|many
CASSLTVDSSDGYTF
TGTGCCAGCAGCTTAACCGTAGACAGTTCCGATGGCTACACCTTC
>-|TRBJ2-3|TRBV20-1|few
CSAFTRTDTQYF
TGCAGTGCTTTTACACGCACAGATACGCAGTATTTT
>-|TRBJ1-1|TRBV20-1|many
CSAKGPLRAFF
TGCAGTGCTAAGGGACCACTCCGAGCTTTCTTT
>-|TRBJ1-1|TRBV2|few
CASSENRDTEAFF
TGTGCCAGCAGTGAAAACAGAGACACTGAAGCTTTCTTT
>TRBD2|TRBJ2-1|TRBV4-1|many
CASSQEKGLAGDEQFF
TGCGCCAGCAGCCAAGAAAAAGGACTAGCGGGCGATGAGCAGTTCTTC
>-|TRBJ2-2|TRBV9|many
CASSVGAVNTGELFF
TGTGCCAGCAGCGTAGGGGCCGTCAACACCGGGGAGCTGTTTTTT
>-|TRBJ2-2|TRBV7-4|many
CASSPPGRNTGELFF
TGTGCCAGCAGCCCACCGGGACGGAACACCGGGGAGCTGTTTTTT
>TRBD1|TRBJ1-3|TRBV20-1|few
CSARDGTGGNTIYF
TGCAGTGCTAGAGACGGGACAGGGGGAAACACCATATATTTT